The 3 T cell receptor beta chains presented below share a single source sample, sequenced in a study of CD8 T cells in ankylosing spondylitis. Overall study results and limits: One TCR beta motif, made up of eight or nine highly homologous variants, appeared characteristic of ankylosing spondylitis blood.

TCRdb analysed the 5' RACE reads with MiXCR anew, one entry per CDR3 protein. Of about 510,000 distinct CDR3 sequences in the sample, approximately 5% are singletons; the top ten hold roughly 3.3%. These TCRs are of unknown antigen specificity. Sequencing used blood, either unsorted or a sorted T cell fraction (not recorded which). The origin of the receptors is a male donor with ankylosing spondylitis.

The genes are TRBV20-1 and TRBJ2-2; D not resolved. Germline CDR1 and CDR2: DFQATT and SNEGSKA (reference sequence). V was cut by 2 bases and J by 5 bases, with 9 bases left in between. This CDR3 contains 13 residues. The CDR3 DNA reads as TGCAGTGCTAGACTACTGGGAACCGGGGAGCTGTTTTTT. Its protein product is CSARLLGTGELFF.

The sample holds a few counts of this clonotype. The chain recombines TRBV12-5 with TRBJ1-1; D not resolved. Germline V lookup: CDR1 LGHNT, CDR2 FRNRAP. Trimming shortened V by 6 bases and J by 4 bases, and 18 bases separated the two germline ends. The CDR3 runs 15 residues. Here the CDR3 DNA reads TGTGCTAGTGGAACCCGGTCGGGGTTTCCCACTGAAGCTTTCTTT. It codes for CASGTRSGFPTEAFF.

This clonotype was seen only a few times. Here the CDR3 reads CASSYSEGTIYEQYF. The CDR3 DNA is TGTGCCAGCAGTTACTCGGAGGGGACTATCTACGAGCAGTACTTC. This sequence joins TRBV6-2 or TRBV6-3 and TRBJ2-7, with 7 bases matching TRBD2. In germline, CDR1 is MNHEY, CDR2 SVGEGT. Trimming removed 0 bases from V and 3 bases from J; junction bases left unmatched: 5. The CDR3 consists of 15 residues.